This T cell receptor (beta chain) was obtained from a study of regulatory T cells in long-lasting Graves disease (dated by TCRdb to the early 2020s). At the level of the whole study: In the newly diagnosed Graves' disease group, patients had been taking antithyroid drugs for less than 3 months. A total of around 35 samples were covered by TCR sequencing, comprising about 13 persistent and some 20 newly diagnosed Graves' disease patients. The study was registered as a clinical trial and conducted in China. Patients with persistent Graves' disease were compared with patients with newly diagnosed Graves' disease using TCR sequencing and RNA sequencing of peripheral blood.

This clonotype has ten or more counts. There is no known antigen for this receptor. The record has no base qualities; no much larger clone is one base away. Overall results and qualifications from the work: Persistent Graves' disease patients showed lower TCR Shannon entropy and fewer highly expanded clones than newly diagnosed patients, suggesting clonal expansion. Sequencing and analysis were limited to the TCR beta chain. As a limitation, the authors acknowledged that the small sample size may reduce accuracy. Persistent disease showed preferential use of TRBV28, TRBJ1-2 and TRBJ2-5, whereas newly diagnosed disease favored TRBV20-1 and TRBJ2-1. Peripheral blood alone was examined, since thyroid tissue, which constituted the primary lesion, could not be accessed. A larger number of public clonotypes was shared among persistent patients (over 2,500) than among newly diagnosed patients (approximately 1,000).

Library method: multiplex PCR. The instrument given in TCRdb is Illumina HiSeq 4000. To build TCR beta libraries, CDR3 regions were amplified by Arm-PCR using iRepertoire HTBI primers. Before sequencing, the PCR products went through gel purification. As for the original processing: Gene usage analysis of CDR3 amino acid clonotypes relied on the approximately 60 TRBV and 14 TRBJ segments identified across samples. COPE and FqMerger were used to merge filtered high-quality paired reads into contigs. BLAST was used to align contigs to IMGT TRBV, TRBD and TRBJ reference genes, and CDR3 was defined according to IMGT. Highly expanded clones were defined as clonotypes with a frequency above 0.1%. Shannon entropy was used to measure repertoire diversity, and the Gini coefficient was used to measure V-J evenness. Clonotypes shared by more than one individual were considered public. The raw public data were reprocessed by TCRdb itself: fastp quality trimming at Q25, MiXCR clonotype calling, in-frame beta chains only. Rows are combined by CDR3 protein, so each entry shows the most common genes and DNA. These V and J calls are TCRdb output, not the study's own analysis. The sample data list around 480,000 distinct CDR3 sequences, and about 16% of these were observed just once. In total, the top ten clones hold around a quarter of the sample.

In light of the paper, this sample's time point label describes: newly diagnosed GD, antithyroid drugs for less than 3 months. For both TCR sequencing and RNA sequencing, RNA was extracted from PBMCs in TRIzol. Graves' disease was diagnosed according to American Thyroid Association guidelines. Recruitment of patients was carried out at an endocrinology department in Xi'an, China. From each patient, roughly 9 milliliters of peripheral blood was collected into an EDTA anticoagulant tube. Ficoll Paque Plus density gradient separation was used to isolate PBMCs, and no further T cell sorting was done. RNA quality was checked with an Agilent 2100 Bioanalyzer and agarose gel, and concentration with a NanoDrop 2000. V lost 5 bases and J lost 1 base; the stretch between them is 12 bases long. The CDR3 holds 15 amino acids from the cysteine to the phenylalanine. This entry keeps only the CDR3 DNA: 45 bases, framed from base 1. From a lookup of the germline V gene, CDR1 and CDR2 are SGHTA and FQGNSA.

The data also belong to a second study, concerning T cells in Graves' hyperthyroidism and ophthalmopathy. In that second paper, the authors write: Stable Graves' hyperthyroidism was defined as the absence of progression to ophthalmopathy over 18 months of follow-up. Hyperthyroidism patients were aged 18 to 65 years and newly diagnosed, with disease duration of less than 2 months. Any patient with an uncontrolled infection, another autoimmune disease, pregnancy or lactation was excluded. Diagnoses relied on clinical symptoms, serum thyroxine and TRAb, thyroid ultrasound and orbital computed tomography. For the first round of RT-PCR on the TCR CDR3, the HTBI primer set was used together with the Qiagen OneStep RT-PCR kit. Most expanded thyroid clonotypes (frequency above 0.001) were also detected in blood, suggesting blood repertoires may reflect thyroid immune responses. A 13 V-J signature model separated ophthalmopathy from stable hyperthyroidism, with roughly 88% sensitivity and 81.08% specificity in cross-validation and 80%/75% in testing. In validation, the model predicted progression to ophthalmopathy a median of 6.5 months before onset, with about 71% sensitivity and 72.22% specificity. To identify distinguishing TCR V-J signatures, a discovery cohort of 100 patients was used, comprising approximately 40 with Graves' ophthalmopathy and 57 with stable Graves' hyperthyroidism. An independent validation cohort of some 18 hyperthyroidism patients and more than 15 patients who later progressed to ophthalmopathy tested prospective prediction of ophthalmopathy. For training and testing, the 100 patients in the discovery cohort were randomly divided in a 7:3 ratio. In addition, the study compared T-cell repertoires in thyroid tissue and in blood from roughly six Graves' hyperthyroidism patients. Following sampling, methimazole starting at 30 mg daily was given to hyperthyroidism patients, and high-dose intravenous methylprednisolone was given to ophthalmopathy patients. Libraries were constructed in a second round of multiplex PCR, after which size selection and purification were performed. Paired-end sequencing of the libraries was performed with 100 bp reads on an Illumina HiSeq2000. SOAPnuke was used to process the raw data, with reads discarded if the reads contained adapters or uncalled bases, had a mean Phred below 15, or lacked an exact constant-primer or identifier match. COPE v1.2.5 was used to merge high-quality paired reads, and clonotypes were defined as unique nucleotide sequences. Clonotypes were aligned to IMGT TRBV, TRBD and TRBJ reference segments using MiTCR v1.1. The analysis was restricted to V-J combinations with a frequency above 0.0001, which together covered 99.2% of the repertoires. The TCS score was defined as the ratio of F50 (clonal expansion) to E x V (chaos), calculated using BLOSUM62-based TCRdist between CDR3 peptides within each V-J. Welch's t-statistics and random forest reduced just over 500 V-J features to fewer than 15, which were used in a naive Bayes classifier (R e1071). Sample size was not statistically predetermined, and investigators were not blinded to group allocation. TCR Vbeta CDR3 sequencing of approximately 140 peripheral blood samples (43 ophthalmopathy, 75 or so hyperthyroidism and approximately 17 progressor patients) is reported in the paper.

The TCR comes from a woman aged 35-65 years with Graves disease. Donor details come from another sample of the same person, matched by shared clones. The chain couples TRBV7-2 to TRBJ1-5; too little of a D gene remains to name it. Sample: peripheral blood mononuclear cells (PBMCs), taken at new diagnosis, from a patient treated with antithyroid drugs. The nucleotide sequence reads TGTGCCAGCAGCATAGACCTCCTGAGCAATCAGCCCCAGCATTTT. Its translation reads: CASSIDLLSNQPQHF.